Below are 20 T cell receptor beta chains sequenced from a single sample in a study of blood T cell repertoires in COVID-19. Some clones are missing from TCRdb's copy, which holds only in-frame ones; the method was immunoSEQ multiplex PCR. In the table there are roughly 500,000 clones, 75% to 90% of which are singletons. Specimen: peripheral blood. The receptors originated from a human donor in a cohort sampled during active COVID-19.

CDR3 nucleotide sequence: TGTGCCAGTAGTCTCCGGACAGGGCGTATCGGGGAGACCCAGTACTTC. Its protein is CASSLRTGRIGETQYF. The chain links TRBV19 to TRBJ2-5; 8 positions match TRBD1. The germline CDR1 and CDR2 sequences are LNHDA and SQIVND (reference sequence). The V and J ends lost 5 bases and 5 bases, in that order; junction bases with no gene match: 13. CDR3 length equals 16 residues.

This chain links TRBV6-5 with TRBJ1-6; D unresolved. This CDR3 region has 13 residues. Germline CDR1 and CDR2: MNHEY and SVGAGI. Trimming took off 8 bases at V and 6 bases at J, with 11 bases between the two ends. Written as DNA, the CDR3 is TGTGCCAGCCTGCCACAGTCTAATTCACCCCTCCACTTT. The encoded protein is CASLPQSNSPLHF.

The chain couples TRBV4-3 to TRBJ1-1; D may be TRBD1 (6 bases). The germline V and J ends were trimmed by 0 bases and 1 base, with 12 bases remaining between them. The germline CDR1 and CDR2 sequences are LGHNA and YSLEER. The CDR3 covers 16 residues. CDR3 DNA: TGCGCCAGCAGCCAAGAACTGGGGGCAAGGAACACTGAAGCTTTCTTT. Residues: CASSQELGARNTEAFF.

This rearrangement joins TRBV11-2 to TRBJ1-5; TRBD1 is a possible D gene (5 bases). The V end lost 3 bases, the J end lost 6 bases, and 9 bases lay between the germline ends. The CDR3 runs 13 residues. The germline V gene encodes CDR1 SGHAT and CDR2 FQNNGV. The CDR3 region has the DNA TGTGCCAGCAGCTTCAGGGTCGGTCAGCCCCAGCATTTT. This gives the protein CASSFRVGQPQHF.

This clone was detected a few times. The chain carries TRBV19 and TRBJ2-5, with TRBD2 as a possible D gene (6 bases). V was clipped by 4 bases and J by 10 bases, with 16 bases between them. Germline CDR1 LNHDA, CDR2 SQIVND (reference sequence). The length of the CDR3 is 13 residues. The CDR3 nucleotides are TGTGCCAGTAGTACCCGGGAGTCGGTGATCCAGTACTTC. Translated: CASSTRESVIQYF. The entire variable domain, with the rest obtained from reference TRBV19 and TRBJ2-5, is as follows: DGGITQSPKYLFRKEGQNVTLSCEQNLNHDAMYWYRQDPGQGLRLIYYSQIVNDFQKGDIAEGYSVSREKKESFPLTVTSAQKNPTAFYLCASSTRESVIQYFGPGTRLLVL.

This chain uses TRBV18 with TRBJ2-3, with 7 bases identical to TRBD1. The CDR3 spans 14 residues. V lost 5 bases to trimming and J lost 7 bases; unmatched junction nucleotides: 9. Per germline, CDR1 KGHSH and CDR2 LQKENI. CDR3 DNA: TGTGCCAGCTCATACGGACAGGACAGAAATACGCAGTATTTT. This codes for CASSYGQDRNTQYF. The whole variable domain, remainder taken from reference TRBV18 and TRBJ2-3, is NAGVMQNPRHLVRRRGQEARLRCSPMKGHSHVYWYRQLPEEGLKFMVYLQKENIIDESGMPKERFSAEFPKEGPSILRIQQVVRGDSAAYFCASSYGQDRNTQYFGPGTRLTVL.

The chain employs TRBV9 and TRBJ2-3; 8 bases are a match to TRBD1. Losses at the gene ends were 4 bases for V and 0 bases for J; bases not matched to a gene: 4. The CDR3 is made up of 15 amino acids. The V gene's germline CDR1 is SGDLS and CDR2 YYNGEE. The CDR3 DNA reads TGTGCCAGCAGCTTCCGGGACAGGAGCACAGATACGCAGTATTTT. This translates into CASSFRDRSTDTQYF.

The V gene is TRBV29-1, the J gene TRBJ2-1, with 11 bases lining up with TRBD2. The CDR3 consists of 13 residues. Germline CDR1 and CDR2: SQVTM and ANQGSEA. After removal of 2 bases from V and 7 bases from J, the junction contained 1 base not matched to a gene. This chain's CDR3 is CSVETSGGNEQFF. CDR3 in DNA: TGCAGCGTTGAAACTAGCGGGGGAAATGAGCAGTTCTTC.

The V call is TRBV19, the J call TRBJ2-2; D unclear. The germline gives CDR1 LNHDA, CDR2 SQIVND (reference sequence). Trimming took 7 bases from V and 7 from J, leaving 7 bases between them. This CDR3 contains 11 residues. The CDR3 DNA is TGTGCCAGTACCACAAACGGGGAGCTGTTTTTT. Translation: CASTTNGELFF.

The CDR3 reads CASSQRTGSGANVLTF. CDR3 in DNA: TGCGCCAGCAGCCAACGGACAGGCTCTGGGGCCAACGTCCTGACTTTC. The chain combines TRBV4-3 with TRBJ2-6; 7 bases align to TRBD1. V shed 2 bases, J shed 0 bases, and the junction held 1 base outside the gene matches. This CDR3 region has 16 residues. Germline V gene data show CDR1 as LGHNA and CDR2 as YSLEER.

The chain carries TRBV5-1 and TRBJ1-2; D is perhaps TRBD1 (6 bases). V was clipped by 4 bases and J by 6 bases, with 19 bases between them. Per germline, CDR1 SGHRS and CDR2 YFSETQ. The CDR3 spans 15 residues. This chain's CDR3 is CASSPLGGAMNGYTF. The CDR3 DNA reads TGCGCCAGCAGCCCCCTTGGGGGGGCGATGAATGGCTACACCTTC.

This clone occurred once. The chain combines TRBV19 with TRBJ1-1; no reliable D call. Germline assignment: CDR1 LNHDA and CDR2 SQIVND (reference sequence). The CDR3 has 17 residues. Trimming removed 3 bases from V and 0 bases from J, with 17 bases in between. CDR3 in amino acids: CASSMRVGLRVNTEAFF. DNA of the CDR3: TGTGCCAGTAGTATGCGAGTGGGGTTGAGGGTGAACACTGAAGCTTTCTTT.

This chain uses TRBV7-9 with TRBJ2-1; 10 bases are a match to TRBD1. J gave up 2 bases and V 5 bases, and 3 bases lay outside the gene matches. Germline CDR1 and CDR2: SEHNR and FQNEAQ (reference sequence). The CDR3 consists of 15 residues. The CDR3 nucleotides are TGTGCCAGCAGCCTGGACAGGGGGGCCTACAATGAGCAGTTCTTC. Translation gives CASSLDRGAYNEQFF.

The chain uses TRBV7-9 and TRBJ2-3, with D maybe TRBD1 (6 bases). Trimming took 5 bases from V and 0 from J, leaving 15 bases between them. This CDR3 comprises 16 residues. The germline V gene encodes CDR1 SEHNR and CDR2 FQNEAQ (reference sequence). CDR3 DNA sequence: TGTGCCAGCAGCCGAATGACAGGTCTAAGCACAGATACGCAGTATTTT. Protein: CASSRMTGLSTDTQYF.

This chain connects TRBV21-1 to TRBJ2-2; the DNA was not compared with TRBD2, the D call given in the table. TRBV21-1 is annotated as a pseudogene. The CDR3 is 16 residues long. The CDR3 nucleotides read TGTGCCAGCAGCAAAGACCAGCGGGAGGATGCCGGGGAGCTGTTTTTT. Residues: CASSKDQREDAGELFF.

The rearrangement uses TRBV25-1 and TRBJ1-6; no firm D call. The germline CDR1 and CDR2 sequences are MGHDK and SYGVNS. The CDR3 runs to 15 residues. Trimming removed 6 bases at V and 4 bases at J, with 13 bases between. Written as DNA, the CDR3 is TGTGCCAGCAGCGCCATGTCCAGTTATAATTCACCCCTCCACTTT. This gives the protein CASSAMSSYNSPLHF.

The chain carries TRBV28 and TRBJ2-3; TRBD2 agrees at 11 bases. This CDR3 has 18 amino acids. Germline CDR1 MDHEN, CDR2 SYDVKM. V gave up 6 bases and J gave up 1 base; unmatched junction bases: 12. CDR3: CASRPRPGLAVRTDTQYF. The CDR3 coding sequence is TGTGCCAGCAGACCTCGCCCGGGACTAGCGGTTCGCACAGATACGCAGTATTTT.

This rearrangement joins TRBV5-1 to TRBJ1-1, with D possibly TRBD1 on 5 matching bases. Germline assignment: CDR1 SGHRS and CDR2 YFSETQ. CDR3 length: 13 amino acids. The germline V and J ends were trimmed by 8 bases and 2 bases, with 13 bases remaining between them. CDR3 amino acids: CASTGVANTEAFF. In nucleotides, the CDR3 is TGCGCCAGTACGGGGGTCGCAAACACTGAAGCTTTCTTT.

This clone was seen just once. The J gene is TRBJ2-1, the V gene TRBV5-1; the match to TRBD2 covers 12 bases. Per the germline V gene, CDR1 is SGHRS and CDR2 is YFSETQ. V was pared by 4 bases and J by 6 bases, with 5 bases of the junction left unmatched. The CDR3 loop spans 15 amino acids. This CDR3 reads CASSMTSGSVNEQFF. The CDR3 region has the DNA TGCGCCAGCAGCATGACTAGCGGGAGCGTCAATGAGCAGTTCTTC.

This clone appeared once. The gene calls are TRBV18 and TRBJ2-3; 14 bases map to TRBD2. Per the germline V gene, CDR1 is KGHSH and CDR2 is LQKENI. This CDR3 has 15 residues. V dropped 6 bases and J dropped 6; count of bases not matched to a gene: 5. In DNA form, the CDR3 reads TGTGCCAGCTCTCCGGGACTAGCGGGAGCGGATACGCAGTATTTT. This encodes CASSPGLAGADTQYF.